The T cell receptor beta chain under discussion was sequenced for a study of early T cells in non-severe SARS-CoV-2 infection. Researchers attached unique molecular identifiers to individual cDNA molecules. A single record per CDR3 protein comes from TCRdb applying MiXCR to the 5' RACE reads. The sample records tens of thousands of distinct CDR3 sequences, over 9.5% being singletons. CDR1 and CDR2 (germline): LNHNV, YYDKDF (reference sequence). The V gene end was trimmed by 5 bases and the J gene end by 1 base; junction bases not matched to a gene: 7. The CDR3 length is 17 residues. In this sample, this clonotype turned up a few times.

The genes are TRBV15 and TRBJ2-7; the match to TRBD2 covers 14 bases. This sequence originates from an adult who was a healthcare worker with PCR-confirmed SARS-CoV-2 infection or an uninfected control (not recorded which). This material consisted of whole blood, taken at baseline. The CDR3 DNA reads as TGTGCCACCAGCGTGGGACTAGCGGGAGATAATTCCTACGAGCAGTACTTC. This sequence encodes CATSVGLAGDNSYEQYF.